Listed here are 7 T cell receptor beta chains from one sample, sequenced in a study of T cell responses to AZD1222 COVID-19 vaccine. Profiled with immunoSEQ multiplex PCR; TCRdb holds only in-frame clones, not every one. Of 100,000 to 150,000 clones in the sample, around 80% were seen once. Source: peripheral blood, taken 28 days after the second AZD1222 dose. Receptors originate from an adult who received the AZD1222 COVID-19 vaccine.

The chain couples TRBV6-6 to TRBJ2-1; D ambiguous. V dropped 6 bases and J dropped 7 bases, with 7 bases sitting between them. The CDR3 loop spans 11 amino acids. CDR1 is MNHNY and CDR2 is SVGAGI in the germline V gene (reference sequence). This chain's CDR3 is CASSPRNEQFF. The CDR3 DNA is TGTGCCAGCAGCCCCAGAAATGAGCAGTTCTTC.

This chain uses TRBV19 with TRBJ1-5; no definite D call. The germline gives CDR1 LNHDA, CDR2 SQIVND (reference sequence). The CDR3 is made up of 14 amino acids. Trimming took 4 bases from V and 1 from J, leaving 8 bases between them. CDR3 in DNA: TGTGCCAGTAGTAACCAGGTCAGCAATCAGCCCCAGCATTTT. This sequence encodes CASSNQVSNQPQHF.

This clone was observed a handful of times. The CDR3 loop is CATSRDGGGDIQYF. In nucleotides, the CDR3 is TGTGCCACCAGCAGAGATGGCGGGGGGGACATTCAGTACTTC. The chain has TRBV15 and TRBJ2-4, with 9 bases aligning to TRBD2. J lost 8 bases, V lost 0 bases, and 2 bases had no gene match. The CDR3 sequence is 14 residues long. Germline CDR1 reads LNHNV; CDR2 reads YYDKDF (reference sequence).

The chain is built from TRBV7-8 and TRBJ2-7; D possibly corresponds to TRBD2 (6 bases). The CDR3 is 15 amino acids. V lost 4 bases, J lost 3 bases, and 16 bases lay in between. CDR1 and CDR2 (germline): SGHVS, FQNEAQ. Here the CDR3 reads CASSSGISGYYEQYF. CDR3 coding DNA: TGTGCCAGCAGCTCGGGGATCAGCGGGTACTACGAGCAGTACTTC.

This clone was seen once. The chain combines TRBV7-8 with TRBJ1-2, with D possibly matching TRBD1 (6 bases). The CDR3 runs 13 residues. The ends were cut back, 5 bases at V and 7 bases at J, with 14 bases in the middle. CDR1 and CDR2 from the germline V gene are SGHVS and FQNEAQ. This CDR3 is CASSPKGGGGYTF. The CDR3 coding sequence is TGTGCCAGCAGCCCTAAGGGGGGTGGTGGCTACACCTTC.

The J gene is TRBJ1-5, the V gene TRBV6-2 or TRBV6-3; D uncertain. Germline CDR1 MNHEY, CDR2 SVGEGT. There are 14 residues in the CDR3. Trimming left V 0 bases short and J 6 bases short, with 9 bases between. The CDR3 DNA sequence: TGTGCCAGCAGTTACTCGATGGGGAGTCAGCCCCAGCATTTT. Translation: CASSYSMGSQPQHF.

This chain uses TRBV7-9 with TRBJ1-1; D is unclear. V lost 2 bases to trimming and J lost 12 bases, with 13 bases between them. Germline assignment: CDR1 SEHNR and CDR2 FQNEAQ (reference sequence). This CDR3 has 12 amino acids. The CDR3, as DNA: TGTGCCAGCAGCTTACGAGAGGGTAGAACTTTCTTT. Translation: CASSLREGRTFF.